This TCR beta chain came from a study of T cells in Graves' hyperthyroidism and ophthalmopathy. Study conclusions and caveats: Before onset, ophthalmopathy was predicted by the model a median about six months earlier. A model of 13 V-J features distinguished ophthalmopathy from stable hyperthyroidism. Among clonotypes expanded in thyroid above 0.001, most were also found in blood.

CDR1 SGHNT and CDR2 YYREEE come from the germline V gene (reference sequence). V dropped 2 bases and J dropped 7 bases, with 15 bases sitting between them. The CDR3 contains 15 residues. Based on clinical symptoms, serum thyroxine and TRAb, thyroid ultrasound and orbital computed tomography, diagnoses were reached. In the case of this clonotype: Antigen unknown.

TCR beta CDR3 region amplification was performed from RNA transcripts. Initially, a first-round RT-PCR of the TCR CDR3 employed the HTBI primer set. TCRdb called the multiplex PCR reads again in MiXCR, with one record for every CDR3 protein. The sample shows a few hundred thousand distinct CDR3 sequences, about 43% of them seen only once. The specimen sequenced was peripheral blood or thyroid tissue (not recorded which). V gene TRBV5-4 combines with J gene TRBJ2-2; weak D call: TRBD1 (6 bases). The origin of this receptor is an adult woman with Graves' disease, either hyperthyroidism or ophthalmopathy (not recorded which). CDR3 sequence (DNA): TGTGCCAGCAGCTTCTTACAGGGTCCAGGCGGGGAGCTGTTTTTT. This codes for CASSFLQGPGGELFF.